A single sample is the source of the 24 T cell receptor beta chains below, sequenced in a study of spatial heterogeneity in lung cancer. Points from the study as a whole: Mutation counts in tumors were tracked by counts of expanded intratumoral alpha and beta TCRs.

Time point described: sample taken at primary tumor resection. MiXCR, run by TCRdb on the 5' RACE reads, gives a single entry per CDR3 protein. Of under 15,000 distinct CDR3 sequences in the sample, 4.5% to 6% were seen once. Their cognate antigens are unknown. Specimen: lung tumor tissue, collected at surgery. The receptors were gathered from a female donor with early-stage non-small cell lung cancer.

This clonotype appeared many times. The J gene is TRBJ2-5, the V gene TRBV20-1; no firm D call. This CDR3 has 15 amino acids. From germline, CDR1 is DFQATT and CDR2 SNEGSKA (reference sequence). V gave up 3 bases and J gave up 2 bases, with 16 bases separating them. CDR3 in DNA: TGCAGTGCTAGTTCCTTGGCGACCAGACAAGAGACCCAGTACTTC. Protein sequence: CSASSLATRQETQYF.

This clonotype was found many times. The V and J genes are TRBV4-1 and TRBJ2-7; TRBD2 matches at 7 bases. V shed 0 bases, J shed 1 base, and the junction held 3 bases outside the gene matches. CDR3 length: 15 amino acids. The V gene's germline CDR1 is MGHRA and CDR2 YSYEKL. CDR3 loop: CASSQDPGRSYEQYF. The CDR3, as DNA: TGCGCCAGCAGCCAAGATCCCGGGAGGTCCTACGAGCAGTACTTC.

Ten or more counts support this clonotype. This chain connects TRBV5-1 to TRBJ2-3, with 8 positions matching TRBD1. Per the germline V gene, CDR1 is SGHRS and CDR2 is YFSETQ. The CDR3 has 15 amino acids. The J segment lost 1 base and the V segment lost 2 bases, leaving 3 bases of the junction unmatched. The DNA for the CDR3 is TGCGCCAGCAGCTTCATGACAGGGGGCACAGATACGCAGTATTTT. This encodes CASSFMTGGTDTQYF. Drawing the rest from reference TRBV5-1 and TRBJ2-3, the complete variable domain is KAGVTQTPRYLIKTRGQQVTLSCSPISGHRSVSWYQQTPGQGLQFLFEYFSETQRNKGNFPGRFSGRQFSNSRSEMNVSTLELGDSALYLCASSFMTGGTDTQYFGPGTRLTVL.

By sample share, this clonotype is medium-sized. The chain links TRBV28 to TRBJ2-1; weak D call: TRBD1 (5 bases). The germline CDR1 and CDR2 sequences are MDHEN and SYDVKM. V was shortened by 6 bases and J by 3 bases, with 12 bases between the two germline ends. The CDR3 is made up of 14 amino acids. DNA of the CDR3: TGTGCCAGCAGAACTCCGGACAACTACAATGAGCAGTTCTTC. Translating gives CASRTPDNYNEQFF.

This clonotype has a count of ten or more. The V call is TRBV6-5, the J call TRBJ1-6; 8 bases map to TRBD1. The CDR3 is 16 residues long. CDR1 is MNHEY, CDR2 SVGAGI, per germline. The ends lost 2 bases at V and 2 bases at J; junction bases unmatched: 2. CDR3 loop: CASSYGQGPYNSPLHF. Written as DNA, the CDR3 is TGTGCCAGCAGTTACGGACAGGGTCCCTATAATTCACCCCTCCACTTT.

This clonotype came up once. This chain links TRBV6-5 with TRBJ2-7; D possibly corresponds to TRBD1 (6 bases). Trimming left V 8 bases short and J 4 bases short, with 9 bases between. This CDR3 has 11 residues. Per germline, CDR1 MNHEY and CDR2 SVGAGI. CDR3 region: CASGQPYEQYF. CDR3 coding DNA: TGTGCCAGCGGACAGCCGTACGAGCAGTACTTC.

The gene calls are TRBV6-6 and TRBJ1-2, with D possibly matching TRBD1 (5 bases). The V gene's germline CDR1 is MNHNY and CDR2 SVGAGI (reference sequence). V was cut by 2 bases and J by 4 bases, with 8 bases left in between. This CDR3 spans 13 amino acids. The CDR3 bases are TGTGCCAGCAGTTACGGGGGGGGCTATGGCTACACCTTC. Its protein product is CASSYGGGYGYTF.

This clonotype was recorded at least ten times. CDR3: CASSLGNTEAFF. The DNA of the CDR3 is TGTGCCAGCAGTTTAGGGAACACTGAAGCTTTCTTT. The chain couples TRBV28 to TRBJ1-1; unclear D gene. This CDR3 comprises 12 residues. CDR1 is MDHEN, CDR2 SYDVKM, per germline. Trimming removed 2 bases at V and 1 base at J, with 2 bases between.

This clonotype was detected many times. The CDR3 region has the DNA TGTGCCAGCAGCTTCTGGACAGGTTCGAACACTGAAGCTTTCTTT. It codes for CASSFWTGSNTEAFF. V and J are TRBV13 and TRBJ1-1, with 7 bases aligning to TRBD1. The CDR3 has 15 residues. Germline CDR1 reads PRHDT; CDR2 reads FYEKMQ (reference sequence). V was pared by 3 bases and J by 1 base, with 5 bases of the junction left unmatched.

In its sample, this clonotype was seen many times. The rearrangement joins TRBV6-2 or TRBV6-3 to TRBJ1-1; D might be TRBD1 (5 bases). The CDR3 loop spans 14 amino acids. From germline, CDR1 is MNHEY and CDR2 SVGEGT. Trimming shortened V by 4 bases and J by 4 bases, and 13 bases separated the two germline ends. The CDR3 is CASSSIIGATEAFF. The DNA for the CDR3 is TGTGCCAGCAGTTCGATAATCGGGGCCACTGAAGCTTTCTTT.

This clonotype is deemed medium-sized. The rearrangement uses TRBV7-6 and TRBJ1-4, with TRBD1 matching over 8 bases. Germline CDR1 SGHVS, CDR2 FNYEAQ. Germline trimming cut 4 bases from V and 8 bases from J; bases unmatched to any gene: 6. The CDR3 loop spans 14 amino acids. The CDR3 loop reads CASSSGTGKEKLFF. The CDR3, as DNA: TGTGCCAGCAGCTCCGGGACAGGCAAAGAAAAACTGTTTTTT.

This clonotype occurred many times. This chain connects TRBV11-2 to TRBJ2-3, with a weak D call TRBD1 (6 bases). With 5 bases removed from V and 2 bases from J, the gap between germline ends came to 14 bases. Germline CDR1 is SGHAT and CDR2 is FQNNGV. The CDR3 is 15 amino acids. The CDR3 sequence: CASSTKTGFTDTQYF. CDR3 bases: TGTGCCAGCAGCACCAAGACAGGATTCACAGATACGCAGTATTTT.

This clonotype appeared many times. The CDR3 loop reads CASRGQGTPEAFF. The CDR3 DNA follows: TGTGCCAGCAGGGGGCAGGGGACTCCTGAAGCTTTCTTT. V usage is TRBV9 and J usage is TRBJ1-1, with D possibly being TRBD1 (6 bases). This CDR3 region has 13 residues. Trimming took 5 bases from V and 6 from J, leaving 14 bases between them. Germline V gene data show CDR1 as SGDLS and CDR2 as YYNGEE.

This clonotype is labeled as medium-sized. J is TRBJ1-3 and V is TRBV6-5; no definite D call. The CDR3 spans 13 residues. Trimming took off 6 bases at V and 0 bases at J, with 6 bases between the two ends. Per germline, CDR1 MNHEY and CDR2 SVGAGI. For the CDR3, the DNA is TGTGCCAGCAGGGCACTCTCTGGAAACACCATATATTTT. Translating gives CASRALSGNTIYF.

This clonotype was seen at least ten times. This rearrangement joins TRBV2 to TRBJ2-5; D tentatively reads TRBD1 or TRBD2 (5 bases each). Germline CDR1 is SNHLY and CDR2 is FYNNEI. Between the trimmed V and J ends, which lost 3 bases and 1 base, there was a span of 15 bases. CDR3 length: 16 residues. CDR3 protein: CASSDRFGGTQETQYF. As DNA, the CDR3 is TGTGCCAGCAGTGATAGATTTGGGGGTACCCAAGAGACCCAGTACTTC.

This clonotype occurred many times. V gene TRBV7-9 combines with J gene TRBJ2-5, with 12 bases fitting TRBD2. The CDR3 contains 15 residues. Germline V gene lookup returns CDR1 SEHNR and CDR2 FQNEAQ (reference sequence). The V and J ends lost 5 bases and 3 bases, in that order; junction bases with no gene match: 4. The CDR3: CASSLGLAGKETQYF. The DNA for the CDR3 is TGTGCCAGCAGCCTTGGACTAGCGGGGAAAGAGACCCAGTACTTC.

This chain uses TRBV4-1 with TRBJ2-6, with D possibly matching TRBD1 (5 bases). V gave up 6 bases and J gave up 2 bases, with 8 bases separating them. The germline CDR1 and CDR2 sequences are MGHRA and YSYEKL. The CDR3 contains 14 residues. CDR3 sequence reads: CASSVGAGANVLTF. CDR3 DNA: TGCGCCAGCAGTGTAGGGGCTGGGGCCAACGTCCTGACTTTC.

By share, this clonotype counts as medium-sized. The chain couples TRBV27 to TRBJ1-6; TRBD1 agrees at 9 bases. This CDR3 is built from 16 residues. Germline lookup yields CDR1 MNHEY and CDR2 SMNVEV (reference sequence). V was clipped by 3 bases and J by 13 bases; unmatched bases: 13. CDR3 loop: CASSFYPGQGLSPLHF. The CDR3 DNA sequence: TGTGCCAGCAGTTTTTACCCGGGACAGGGCCTCTCTCCCCTCCACTTT.

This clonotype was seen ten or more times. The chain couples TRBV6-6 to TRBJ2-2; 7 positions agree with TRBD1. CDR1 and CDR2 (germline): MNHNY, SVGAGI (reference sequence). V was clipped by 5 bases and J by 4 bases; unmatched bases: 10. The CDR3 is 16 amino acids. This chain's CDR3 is CASSESTGVATGELFF. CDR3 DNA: TGTGCCAGCAGTGAAAGCACAGGGGTCGCCACCGGGGAGCTGTTTTTT.

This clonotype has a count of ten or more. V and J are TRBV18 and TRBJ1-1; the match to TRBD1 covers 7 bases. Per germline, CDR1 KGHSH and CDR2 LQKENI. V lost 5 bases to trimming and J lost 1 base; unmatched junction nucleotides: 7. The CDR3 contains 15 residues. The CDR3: CASSFTGTANTEAFF. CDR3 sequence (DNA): TGTGCCAGCTCATTCACCGGGACAGCGAACACTGAAGCTTTCTTT.

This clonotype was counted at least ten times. The CDR3 region has the DNA TGTGCCAGCAGCGTACGGGGCAGGGATACAGGAAACACCATATATTTT. It specifies CASSVRGRDTGNTIYF. This rearrangement joins TRBV9 to TRBJ1-3; weak D call: TRBD1 (5 bases). The V end lost 1 base, the J end lost 4 bases, and 15 bases lay between the germline ends. Germline-derived CDR1 and CDR2 are SGDLS and YYNGEE. CDR3 length: 16 amino acids.

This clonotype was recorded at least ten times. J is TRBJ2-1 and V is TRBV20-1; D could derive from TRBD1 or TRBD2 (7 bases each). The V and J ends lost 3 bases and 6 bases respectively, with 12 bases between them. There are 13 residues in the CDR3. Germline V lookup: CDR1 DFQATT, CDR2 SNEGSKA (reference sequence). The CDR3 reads CSASSGGGNEQFF. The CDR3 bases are TGCAGTGCTAGCTCAGGGGGGGGCAATGAGCAGTTCTTC.

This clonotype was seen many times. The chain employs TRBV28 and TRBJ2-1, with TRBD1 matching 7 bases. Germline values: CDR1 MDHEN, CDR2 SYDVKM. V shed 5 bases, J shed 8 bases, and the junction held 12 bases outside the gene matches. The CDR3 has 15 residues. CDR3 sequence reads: CASSISLTTGDEQFF. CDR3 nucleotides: TGTGCCAGCAGTATTTCCCTCACTACAGGGGATGAGCAGTTCTTC.

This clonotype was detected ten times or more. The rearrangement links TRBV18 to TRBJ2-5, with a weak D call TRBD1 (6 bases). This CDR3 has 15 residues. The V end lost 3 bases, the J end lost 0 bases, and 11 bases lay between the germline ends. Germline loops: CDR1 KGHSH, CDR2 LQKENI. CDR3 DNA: TGTGCCAGCTCACCGAGACAGGCCGACCAAGAGACCCAGTACTTC. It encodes CASSPRQADQETQYF.